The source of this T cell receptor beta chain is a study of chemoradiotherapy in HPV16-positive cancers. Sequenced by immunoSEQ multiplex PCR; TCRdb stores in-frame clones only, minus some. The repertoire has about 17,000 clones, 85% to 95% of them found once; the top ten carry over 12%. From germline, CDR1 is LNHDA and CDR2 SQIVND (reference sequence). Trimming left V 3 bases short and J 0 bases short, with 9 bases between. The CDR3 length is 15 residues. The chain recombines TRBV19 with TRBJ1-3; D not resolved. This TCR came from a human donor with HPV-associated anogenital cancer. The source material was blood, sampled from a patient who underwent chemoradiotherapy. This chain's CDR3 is CASSMNGNSGNTIYF. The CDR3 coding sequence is TGTGCCAGTAGTATGAACGGTAACTCTGGAAACACCATATATTTT.